This T cell receptor beta chain originates from a study of identical twins. Overall study results and limits: Out-of-frame TCR alpha sharing observed in monozygotic twins exceeded model estimates.

Germline assignment: CDR1 DFQATT and CDR2 SNEGSKA (reference sequence). The CDR3 has 12 amino acids. Trimming took 3 bases from V and 6 from J, leaving 10 bases between them. This clonotype was seen a handful of times. Its specificity is unknown. From the 5' RACE reads, TCRdb called clonotypes with MiXCR, one entry per CDR3 protein. The table lists just under 650,000 distinct CDR3 sequences, 7% to 7.5% of them singletons. This sample was shared with a second study, whose subject was yellow fever vaccine responses in identical twins.

The sequencing sample was made of PBMCs. The receptor was derived from a young woman in good health. The genes are TRBV20-1 and TRBJ2-3, with D perhaps matching TRBD2 (6 bases). CDR3 sequence reads: CSASAGTDTQYF. CDR3 coding DNA: TGCAGTGCTAGTGCGGGGACGGATACGCAGTATTTT.